The clone carrying this T cell receptor (beta chain) has more than one count but fewer than ten. The germline CDR1 and CDR2 sequences are SGHTA and FQGTGA. This CDR3 region has 15 residues. Trimming at V came to 1 base and at J to 1 base, leaving 2 bases not matched to a gene. The data are from a study of beta chain features in type 1 diabetes. Expressed TCRB transcripts got sequenced, as all isolated RNA was reverse transcribed. TCRdb's table, derived via immunoSEQ multiplex PCR, lists solely in-frame clones and lacks some. The data show nearly 350,000 clones, with less than 9.5% seen just once and roughly 0.44% held by the top ten.

The sample taken for sequencing was central memory CD4+ T cells from blood. The clonotype comes from a woman younger than 30 in good health. V and J are TRBV7-3 and TRBJ1-1, with 8 bases that match TRBD1. CDR3 sequence (DNA): TGTGCCAGCAGCTTAAGGACAGGGCCGAACACTGAAGCTTTCTTT. Translating gives CASSLRTGPNTEAFF.